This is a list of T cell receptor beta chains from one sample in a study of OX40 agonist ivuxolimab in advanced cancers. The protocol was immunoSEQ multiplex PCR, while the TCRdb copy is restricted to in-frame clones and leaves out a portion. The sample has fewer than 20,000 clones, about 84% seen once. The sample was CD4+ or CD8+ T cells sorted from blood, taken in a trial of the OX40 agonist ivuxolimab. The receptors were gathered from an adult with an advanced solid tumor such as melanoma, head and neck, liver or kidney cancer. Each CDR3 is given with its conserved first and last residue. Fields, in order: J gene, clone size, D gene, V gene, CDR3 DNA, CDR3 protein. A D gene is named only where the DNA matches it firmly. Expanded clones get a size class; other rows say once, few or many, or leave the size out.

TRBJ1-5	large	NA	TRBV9	TGTGCCAGCAGCGTAGGGGGGTCTCAGGTTCAGCCCCAGCATTTT	CASSVGGSQVQPQHF
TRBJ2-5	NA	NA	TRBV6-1	TGTGCCAGCAGAAGGGATCTGCAAGAGACCCAGTACTTC	CASRRDLQETQYF
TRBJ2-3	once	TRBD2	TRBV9	TGTGCCAGCAGCGTAGCTCAGGGACTAGCGGGAGGATCTAGGAATACGCAGTATTTT	CASSVAQGLAGGSRNTQYF
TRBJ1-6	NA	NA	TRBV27	TGTGCCAGCAGTTTAAGGGGGGCAAATTCACCCCTCCACTTT	CASSLRGANSPLHF
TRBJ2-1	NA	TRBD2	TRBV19	TGTGCCAGTAGTATCTCCCTAGCGGGAGTCTCCTACAATGAGCAGTTCTTC	CASSISLAGVSYNEQFF
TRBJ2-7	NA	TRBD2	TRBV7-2	TGTGCCAGCAGCTTAGATCGGACTAGTCTCTACGAGCAGTACTTC	CASSLDRTSLYEQYF
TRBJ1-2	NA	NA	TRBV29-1	TGCAGCGTTACCTCCGGGGCGGCGGGCTACACCTTC	CSVTSGAAGYTF
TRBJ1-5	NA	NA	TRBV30	TGTGCCTGGAACGGGGGCAGCAATCAGCCCCAGCATTTT	CAWNGGSNQPQHF
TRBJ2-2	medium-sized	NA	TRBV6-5	TGTGCCAGCAGTTACGAGGGCGGTGCCGGGGAGCTGTTTTTT	CASSYEGGAGELFF
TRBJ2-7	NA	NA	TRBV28	TGTGCCAGCAGCCACCTGCTTGGGCCGGGCTCCTACGAGCAGTACTTC	CASSHLLGPGSYEQYF
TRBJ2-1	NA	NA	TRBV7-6	TGTGCCAGCAGCAGGAGCGGTCCAAGCTCCTACAATGAGCAGTTCTTC	CASSRSGPSSYNEQFF
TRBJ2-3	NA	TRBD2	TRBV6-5	TGTGCCAGCAGGCCCCGGCGGGGGAGTGGTAATACGCAGTATTTT	CASRPRRGSGNTQYF
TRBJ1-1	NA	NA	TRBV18	TGTGCCAGCTCAGGAGGCGCAGGGGAGCCTGAAGCTTTCTTT	CASSGGAGEPEAFF
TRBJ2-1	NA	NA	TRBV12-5	TGTGCTAGTGCCCAGTTGGGGTCCTACAATGAGCAGTTCTTC	CASAQLGSYNEQFF
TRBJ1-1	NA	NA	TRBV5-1	TGCGCCAGCAGCAGGGGGGCAGGACCAAGGAACACTGAAGCTTTCTTT	CASSRGAGPRNTEAFF
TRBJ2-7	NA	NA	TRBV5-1	TGCGCCAGCAGCTATAGCTCCTACGAGCAGTACTTC	CASSYSSYEQYF
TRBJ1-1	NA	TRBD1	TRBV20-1	TGCAGTGTACCGACAGGGGCTGAAGCTTTCTTT	CSVPTGAEAFF
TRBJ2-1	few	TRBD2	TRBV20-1	TGCAGTGTGAGGGAAGCGGGGGGTCCGTTCTTC	CSVREAGGPFF
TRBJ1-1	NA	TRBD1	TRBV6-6	TGTGCCAGCAGGGGACAGGGGGAAGGTGCTTTCTTT	CASRGQGEGAFF
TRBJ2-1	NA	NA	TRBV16	TGTGCCAGCAGCCCCCCCGGGAGCTCCTACAATGAGCAGTTCTTC	CASSPPGSSYNEQFF
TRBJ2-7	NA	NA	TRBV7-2	TGTGCCAGCAGCGTTACTCAACTTTTGCCTTCCTACGAGCAGTACTTC	CASSVTQLLPSYEQYF
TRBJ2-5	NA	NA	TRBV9	TGTGCCAGCAGCGTAGGTGTTGGGCAAGAGACCCAGTACTTC	CASSVGVGQETQYF
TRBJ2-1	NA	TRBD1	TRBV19	TGTGCCAGTAGTATGGGACAGGTCCACAATGAGCAGTTCTTC	CASSMGQVHNEQFF
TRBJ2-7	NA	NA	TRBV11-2	TGTGCCAGCAGCTTAGAAGGGGCCCATTACGAGCAGTACTTC	CASSLEGAHYEQYF
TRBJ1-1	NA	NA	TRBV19	TGTGCCAGTCATTATGGTAACACTGAAGCTTTCTTT	CASHYGNTEAFF
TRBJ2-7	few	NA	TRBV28	TGTGCCAGCAGTTTCGGGCGCTACGAGCAGTACTTC	CASSFGRYEQYF
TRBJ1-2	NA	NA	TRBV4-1	TGCGCCAGCAGCCAAGGGATTCGGGAGACGATTAACTATGGCTACACCTTC	CASSQGIRETINYGYTF
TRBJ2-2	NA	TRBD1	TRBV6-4	TGTGCCAGCAGTGACCAAGGGGGCAGAAAAGCCGGGGAGCTGTTTTTT	CASSDQGGRKAGELFF
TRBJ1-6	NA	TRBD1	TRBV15	TGTGCCACCAGCAGAGCCGCAGGGGGCGACTCACCCCTCCACTTT	CATSRAAGGDSPLHF
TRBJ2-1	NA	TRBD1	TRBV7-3	TGTGCCAGCAGTTCAGACAGGGCACGGCTGGCCCCAAGTTCCTACAATGAGCAGTTCTTC	CASSSDRARLAPSSYNEQFF
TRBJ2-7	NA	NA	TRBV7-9	TGTGCCAGCAGTAGGGTGGCCCTTGGGTACGAGCAGTACTTC	CASSRVALGYEQYF
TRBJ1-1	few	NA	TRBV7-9	TGTGCCAGCAGCTCGATGACAGGGAACACTGAAGCTTTCTTT	CASSSMTGNTEAFF
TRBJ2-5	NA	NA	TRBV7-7	TGTGCCAGCAGCACCTCCGGGACGGACCAAGAGACCCAGTACTTC	CASSTSGTDQETQYF
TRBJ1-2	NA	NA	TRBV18	TGTGCCAGCTCATCGACAGAAGGCTACACCTTC	CASSSTEGYTF
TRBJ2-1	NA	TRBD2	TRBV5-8	TGTGCCAGCAGCTTGTTTGGGCTAGCGGGAGGGCCGTCCTACAATGAGCAGTTCTTC	CASSLFGLAGGPSYNEQFF
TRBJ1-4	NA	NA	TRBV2	TGTGCCAGCAGTGAATTCGGGGGAATGAATGAAAAACTGTTTTTT	CASSEFGGMNEKLFF
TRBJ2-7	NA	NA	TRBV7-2	TGTGCCAGCAGCCTTCAGGGTACTTCCGACGAGCAGTACTTC	CASSLQGTSDEQYF
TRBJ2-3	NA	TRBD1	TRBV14	TGTGCCAGCAGCCAAATCCCAGGGGGCGGCTCGGATACGCAGTATTTT	CASSQIPGGGSDTQYF